This passage covers 15 T cell receptor beta chains from one sample sequenced in a study of T cells in Graves' hyperthyroidism and ophthalmopathy. TCR beta CDR3 region amplification was performed from RNA transcripts. With the HTBI primer set, the TCR CDR3 went through a first round of RT-PCR. TCRdb passed the multiplex PCR reads through MiXCR, listing each CDR3 protein once. Of a few hundred thousand distinct CDR3 sequences listed, 15% are singletons. Sequences were obtained from blood. Receptors originate from a young woman with Graves' hyperthyroidism.

The chain combines TRBV24-1 with TRBJ2-3, with 7 bases lining up with TRBD1. Germline CDR1 is KGHDR and CDR2 is SFDVKD. V shed 2 bases and J 2 bases; nucleotides not matched to a gene: 6. The CDR3 runs to 16 residues. CDR3: CATSDYGDRATDTQYF. The CDR3 DNA is TGTGCCACCAGTGATTATGGGGACAGAGCCACAGATACGCAGTATTTT.

This clonotype appeared many times. The chain is built from TRBV27 and TRBJ2-7; weak D call: TRBD1 (5 bases). The CDR3 covers 14 residues. The germline V gene has CDR1 MNHEY and CDR2 SMNVEV (reference sequence). V was cut by 2 bases and J by 1 base, with 9 bases left in between. CDR3 coding DNA: TGTGCCAGCAGTTTAAAGGGGTTATCCTACGAGCAGTACTTC. Translated: CASSLKGLSYEQYF.

This clonotype was seen at least ten times. J is TRBJ2-1 and V is TRBV3-1; the D is unclear. Germline values: CDR1 LGHDT, CDR2 YNNKEL (reference sequence). CDR3 length: 16 residues. Trimming took 0 bases from V and 0 from J, leaving 9 bases between them. CDR3 region: CASSQEGARSYNEQFF. CDR3 in DNA: TGTGCCAGCAGCCAAGAAGGTGCCCGCTCCTACAATGAGCAGTTCTTC.

This clonotype appeared many times. This chain joins TRBV9 and TRBJ2-3; maybe TRBD2 (5 bases). The germline V gene encodes CDR1 SGDLS and CDR2 YYNGEE. The CDR3 consists of 15 residues. V lost 4 bases to trimming and J lost 0 bases, with 12 bases between them. The CDR3 DNA is TGTGCCAGCAGCTTGAATCAGCGGAGCACAGATACGCAGTATTTT. It codes for CASSLNQRSTDTQYF. The full variable domain, completed using reference TRBV9 and TRBJ2-3, is DSGVTQTPKHLITATGQRVTLRCSPRSGDLSVYWYQQSLDQGLQFLIQYYNGEERAKGNILERFSAQQFPDLHSELNLSSLELGDSALYFCASSLNQRSTDTQYFGPGTRLTVL.

This clonotype was counted once. This may be a read error, as it is one base from a much larger clone. Given the absence of the conserved phenylalanine or tryptophan at the CDR3 end, a read error is likely. The chain joins TRBV2 to TRBJ2-5; no firm D call. CDR3 length: 11 residues. Germline CDR1 is SNHLY and CDR2 is FYNNEI. V gave up 6 bases and J gave up 2 bases, with 4 bases separating them. CDR3 DNA: TGTGCCAGCAGGAGACAAGAGACCCAGTACCTC. Its protein product is CASRRQETQYL.

In its sample, this clonotype was seen a few times. The J gene is TRBJ2-3, the V gene TRBV20-1, with TRBD2 matching 11 bases. After removal of 6 bases from V and 2 bases from J, the junction contained 16 bases not matched to a gene. The CDR3 is 18 amino acids. The V gene's germline CDR1 is DFQATT and CDR2 SNEGSKA (reference sequence). CDR3 protein: CSARSGGSGRAATDTQYF. The CDR3 coding sequence is TGCAGTGCCCGATCTGGGGGTAGCGGGAGGGCAGCCACAGATACGCAGTATTTT.

This clonotype turned up a few times. The rearrangement links TRBV12-3 or TRBV12-4 to TRBJ1-2; a possible D gene is TRBD1 (5 bases). V lost 5 bases and J 6 bases, leaving 16 bases between the germline ends. CDR3 length equals 14 residues. The DNA of the CDR3 is TGTGCCAGCAGTACCAACGGGGGGATGGATGGCTACACCTTC. Its translation is CASSTNGGMDGYTF.

This clonotype showed up just a few times. V is TRBV6-5 and J is TRBJ1-5; no reliable D call. Germline V gene lookup returns CDR1 MNHEY and CDR2 SVGAGI. The CDR3 is made up of 15 amino acids. V lost 0 bases and J lost 7, with 13 bases in between. This CDR3 reads CASSYSTTTQQPQHF. Written as DNA, the CDR3 is TGTGCCAGCAGTTACTCAACCACGACTCAACAGCCCCAGCATTTT.

This clonotype was detected many times. DNA of the CDR3: TGCAGTGCTAGAGCAAGTCCCGGGACTAGCGGGATGAGCTCCTACGAGCAGTACTTC. It yields the protein CSARASPGTSGMSSYEQYF. The chain joins TRBV20-1 to TRBJ2-7; the match to TRBD2 covers 13 bases. The germline CDR1 and CDR2 sequences are DFQATT and SNEGSKA (reference sequence). The CDR3 has 19 amino acids. V shed 1 base and J 0 bases; nucleotides not matched to a gene: 12.

This clonotype has a handful of counts. J is TRBJ2-7 and V is TRBV20-1; TRBD2 is a possible D gene (5 bases). V gave up 0 bases and J gave up 1 base, with 16 bases separating them. Germline CDR1 is DFQATT and CDR2 is SNEGSKA (reference sequence). The CDR3 extends over 16 amino acids. CDR3: CSARDIGSGHSYEQYF. The CDR3 nucleotides are TGCAGTGCTAGAGATATAGGAAGCGGCCATTCCTACGAGCAGTACTTC.

The rearrangement links TRBV9 to TRBJ1-5; the D is unclear. Per germline, CDR1 SGDLS and CDR2 YYNGEE. CDR3 length: 16 amino acids. The V end was cut by 0 bases, the J end by 6 bases, with 16 bases between. The chain's CDR3 is CASSVVPTVWRQPQHF. CDR3 coding DNA: TGTGCCAGCAGCGTAGTACCGACCGTATGGCGTCAGCCCCAGCATTTT.

This clonotype was seen ten or more times. The chain employs TRBV30 and TRBJ1-1; D unclear. Looked up from germline, CDR1 is GTSNPN and CDR2 is SVGIG (reference sequence). This CDR3 contains 14 residues. The V and J ends lost 0 bases and 0 bases respectively, with 8 bases between them. CDR3 in DNA: TGTGCCTGGAGTGTACCGGCCTTGAACACTGAAGCTTTCTTT. This translates into CAWSVPALNTEAFF.

This clonotype was observed at least ten times. The rearrangement uses TRBV12-3 or TRBV12-4 and TRBJ2-1, with TRBD2 identical over 7 bases. Trimming at V came to 5 bases and at J to 7 bases, leaving 8 bases not matched to a gene. This CDR3 is 14 amino acids long. The CDR3 bases are TGTGCCAGCAGTCGCGGGAGTGGGGTAAATGAGCAGTTCTTC. Encoded protein: CASSRGSGVNEQFF.

This clonotype came up many times. The J gene is TRBJ2-5, the V gene TRBV28; 7 positions match TRBD1. This CDR3 has 17 amino acids. CDR1 MDHEN and CDR2 SYDVKM come from the germline V gene. V trimming: 4 bases; J trimming: 5 bases; junction bases outside the gene matches: 16. The CDR3 reads CASSSGPPEGGGETQYF. The CDR3 nucleotides read TGTGCCAGCAGTTCGGGGCCGCCGGAAGGGGGCGGGGAGACCCAGTACTTC.

This clonotype has a count of ten or more. This chain connects TRBV30 to TRBJ1-5; 8 bases agree with TRBD1. This CDR3 is built from 13 residues. The V segment lost 3 bases and the J segment 5 bases; nucleotides outside the gene matches: 3. CDR1 GTSNPN and CDR2 SVGIG come from the germline V gene (reference sequence). The DNA for the CDR3 is TGTGCCTGGAGGGACAGGGCGGATCAGCCCCAGCATTTT. It is translated as CAWRDRADQPQHF.